The 5 T cell receptor beta chains below come from one sample, sequenced in a study of blood T cell repertoires in COVID-19. TCRdb's table, derived via immunoSEQ multiplex PCR, lists solely in-frame clones and lacks some. This sample yields under 95,000 clones, of which 83% are seen a single time; approximately 28% belongs to the top ten. Sample: peripheral blood. All receptors derive from a woman aged 80 or over with acute or convalescent COVID-19.

The chain joins TRBV2 to TRBJ1-1; D might be TRBD1 (5 bases). Germline-derived CDR1 and CDR2 are SNHLY and FYNNEI. V was clipped by 4 bases and J by 1 base, with 10 bases between them. The CDR3 spans 14 residues. CDR3 in DNA: TGTGCCAGCAGTGCGGGGGGAGGGAACACTGAAGCTTTCTTT. This gives the protein CASSAGGGNTEAFF.

The chain has TRBV9 and TRBJ2-3; tentative D call: TRBD2 (6 bases). The ends were cut back, 0 bases at V and 9 bases at J, with 20 bases in the middle. Germline CDR1 reads SGDLS; CDR2 reads YYNGEE. The CDR3 is made up of 16 amino acids. CDR3 nucleotide sequence: TGTGCCAGCAGCGTAGCTACGGCGCGGGGCATGGGGACGCAGTATTTT. This sequence encodes CASSVATARGMGTQYF.

V is TRBV12-3 or TRBV12-4 and J is TRBJ1-5, with 10 bases identical to TRBD1. After removal of 6 bases from V and 6 bases from J, the junction contained 2 bases not matched to a gene. CDR3 length equals 13 residues. The CDR3 here is CASRRTGGQPQHF. The DNA for the CDR3 is TGTGCCAGCAGGAGGACAGGGGGTCAGCCCCAGCATTTT.

The rearrangement links TRBV11-3 to TRBJ2-5, with TRBD2 identical over 12 bases. The V gene's germline CDR1 is SGHNT and CDR2 YENEEA. V shed 1 base, J shed 0 bases, and the junction held 6 bases outside the gene matches. This CDR3 is built from 18 residues. The CDR3 nucleotides read TGTGCCAGCAGCTTAGCGCTAGCGGGAGGGTACGACCAAGAGACCCAGTACTTC. Encoded protein: CASSLALAGGYDQETQYF.

CDR3 protein: CASSKTQKCYRDTLNQPQHF. CDR3 coding DNA: TGTGCCAGCAGCAAAACCCAAAAGTGCTACCGGGACACCTTAAATCAGCCCCAGCATTTT. This sequence joins TRBV21-1 and TRBJ1-5; the DNA was not used to check the table's D call, TRBD1. TRBV21-1 is listed as a pseudogene. The CDR3 has 20 amino acids.